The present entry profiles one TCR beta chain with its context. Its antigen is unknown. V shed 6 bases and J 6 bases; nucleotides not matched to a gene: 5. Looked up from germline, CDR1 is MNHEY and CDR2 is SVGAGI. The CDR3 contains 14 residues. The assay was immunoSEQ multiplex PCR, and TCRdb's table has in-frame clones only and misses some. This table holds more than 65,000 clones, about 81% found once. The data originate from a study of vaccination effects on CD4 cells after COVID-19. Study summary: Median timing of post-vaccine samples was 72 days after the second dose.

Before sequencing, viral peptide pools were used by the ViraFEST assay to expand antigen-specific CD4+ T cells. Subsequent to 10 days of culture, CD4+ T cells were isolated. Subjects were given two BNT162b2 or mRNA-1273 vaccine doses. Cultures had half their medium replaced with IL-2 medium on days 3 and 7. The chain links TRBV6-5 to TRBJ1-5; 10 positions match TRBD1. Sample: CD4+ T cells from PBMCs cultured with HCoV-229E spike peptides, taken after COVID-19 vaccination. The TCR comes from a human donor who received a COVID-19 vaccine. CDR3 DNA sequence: TGTGCCAGCAGCTACGGACAGGGGGGTCAGCCCCAGCATTTT. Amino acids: CASSYGQGGQPQHF.